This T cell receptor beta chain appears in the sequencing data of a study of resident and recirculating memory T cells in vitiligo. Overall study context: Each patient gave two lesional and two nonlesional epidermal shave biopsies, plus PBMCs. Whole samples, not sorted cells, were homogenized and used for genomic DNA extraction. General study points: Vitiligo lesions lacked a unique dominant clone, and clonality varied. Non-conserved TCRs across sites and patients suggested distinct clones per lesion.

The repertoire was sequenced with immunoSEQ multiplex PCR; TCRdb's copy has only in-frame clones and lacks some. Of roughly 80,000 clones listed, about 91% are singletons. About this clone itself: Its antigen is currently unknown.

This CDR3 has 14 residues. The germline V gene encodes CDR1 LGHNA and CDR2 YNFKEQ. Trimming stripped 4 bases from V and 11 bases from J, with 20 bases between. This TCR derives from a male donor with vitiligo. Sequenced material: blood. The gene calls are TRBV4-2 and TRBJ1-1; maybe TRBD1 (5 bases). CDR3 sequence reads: CASSRGTNFPAAFF. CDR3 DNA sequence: TGTGCCAGCAGCCGGGGGACTAACTTCCCCGCGGCTTTCTTT.